This T cell receptor beta chain appears in the sequencing data of a study of control samples from healthy donors and cancer patients. TCRdb's table, derived via immunoSEQ multiplex PCR, lists solely in-frame clones and lacks some. The data contain 95,000 to 150,000 clones, 87% of them seen just once; the ten biggest clones take up about 8.7%. After removal of 5 bases from V and 6 bases from J, the junction contained 3 bases not matched to a gene. CDR1 and CDR2 (germline): MNHNY, SVGAGI (reference sequence). This CDR3 contains 12 residues. Sequenced input: blood. The chain has TRBV6-6 and TRBJ1-1, with 7 bases identical to TRBD1. The clonotype was recovered from a middle-aged man in good health. The CDR3 sequence: CASSRQGSEAFF. CDR3 sequence (DNA): TGTGCCAGCAGTAGACAGGGCTCTGAAGCTTTCTTT.